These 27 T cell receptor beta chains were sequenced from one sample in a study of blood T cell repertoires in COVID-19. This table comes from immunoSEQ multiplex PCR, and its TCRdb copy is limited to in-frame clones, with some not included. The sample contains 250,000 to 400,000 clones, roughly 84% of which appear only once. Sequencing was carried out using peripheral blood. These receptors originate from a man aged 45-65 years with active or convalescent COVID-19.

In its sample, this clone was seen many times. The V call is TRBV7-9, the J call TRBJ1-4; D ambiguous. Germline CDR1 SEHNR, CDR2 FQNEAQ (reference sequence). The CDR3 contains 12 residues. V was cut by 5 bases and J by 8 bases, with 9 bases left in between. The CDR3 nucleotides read TGTGCCAGCAGCGAAAGTAGAGAAAAACTGTTTTTT. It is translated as CASSESREKLFF.

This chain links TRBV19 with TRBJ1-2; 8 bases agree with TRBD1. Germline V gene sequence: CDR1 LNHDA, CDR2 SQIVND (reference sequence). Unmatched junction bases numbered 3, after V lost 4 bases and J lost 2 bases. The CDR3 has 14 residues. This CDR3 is CASSTRTGNYGYTF. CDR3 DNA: TGTGCCAGTAGTACCCGGACAGGGAACTATGGCTACACCTTC.

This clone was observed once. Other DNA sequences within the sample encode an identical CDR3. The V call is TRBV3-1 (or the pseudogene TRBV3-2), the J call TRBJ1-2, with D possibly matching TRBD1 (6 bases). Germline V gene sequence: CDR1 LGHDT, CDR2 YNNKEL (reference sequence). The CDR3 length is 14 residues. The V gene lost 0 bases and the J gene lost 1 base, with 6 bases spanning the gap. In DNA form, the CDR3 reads TGTGCCAGCAGCCAAGAAGGGGGTAACTATGGCTACACCTTC. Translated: CASSQEGGNYGYTF.

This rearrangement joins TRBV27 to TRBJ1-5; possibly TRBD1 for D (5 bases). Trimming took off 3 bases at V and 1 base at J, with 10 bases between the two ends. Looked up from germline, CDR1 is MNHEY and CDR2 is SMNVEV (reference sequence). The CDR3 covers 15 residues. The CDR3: CASSFGRESNQPQHF. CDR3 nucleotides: TGTGCCAGCAGTTTTGGCAGGGAAAGCAATCAGCCCCAGCATTTT.

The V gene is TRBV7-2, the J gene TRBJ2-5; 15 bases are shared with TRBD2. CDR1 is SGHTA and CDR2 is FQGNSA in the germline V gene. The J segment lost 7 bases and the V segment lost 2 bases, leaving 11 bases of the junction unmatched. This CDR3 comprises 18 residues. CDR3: CASSLSDGLAGGQGTQYF. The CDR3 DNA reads TGTGCCAGCAGCTTATCCGACGGACTAGCGGGGGGGCAGGGGACCCAGTACTTC. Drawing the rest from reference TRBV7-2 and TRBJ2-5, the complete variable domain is GAGVSQSPSNKVTEKGKDVELRCDPISGHTALYWYRQSLGQGLEFLIYFQGNSAPDKSGLPSDRFSAERTGGSVSTLTIQRTQQEDSAVYLCASSLSDGLAGGQGTQYFGPGTRLLVL.

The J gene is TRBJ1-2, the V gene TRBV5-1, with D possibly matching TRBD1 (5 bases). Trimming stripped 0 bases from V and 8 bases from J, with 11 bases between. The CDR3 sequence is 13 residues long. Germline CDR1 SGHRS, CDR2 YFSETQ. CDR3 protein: CASSLVKDNGYTF. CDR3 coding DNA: TGCGCCAGCAGCTTGGTGAAGGACAACGGCTACACCTTC.

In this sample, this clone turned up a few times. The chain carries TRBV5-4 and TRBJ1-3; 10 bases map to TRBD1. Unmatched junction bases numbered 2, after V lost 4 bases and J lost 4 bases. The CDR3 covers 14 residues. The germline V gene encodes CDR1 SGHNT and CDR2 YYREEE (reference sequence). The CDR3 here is CASSPTGGGNTIYF. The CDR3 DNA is TGTGCCAGCAGCCCGACAGGGGGCGGAAACACCATATATTTT.

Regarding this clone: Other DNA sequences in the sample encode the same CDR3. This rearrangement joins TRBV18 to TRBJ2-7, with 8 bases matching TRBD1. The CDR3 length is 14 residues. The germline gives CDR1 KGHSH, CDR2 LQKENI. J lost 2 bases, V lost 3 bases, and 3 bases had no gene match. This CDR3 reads CASSPGTGTYEQYF. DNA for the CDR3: TGTGCCAGCTCACCTGGGACAGGAACCTACGAGCAGTACTTC.

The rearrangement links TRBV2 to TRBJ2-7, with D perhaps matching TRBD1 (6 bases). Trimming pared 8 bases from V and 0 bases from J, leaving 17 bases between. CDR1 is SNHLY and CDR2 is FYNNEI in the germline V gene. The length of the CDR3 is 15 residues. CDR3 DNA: TGTGCCAGCTTCCAGGGGTTGGGTTCCTCCTACGAGCAGTACTTC. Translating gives CASFQGLGSSYEQYF.

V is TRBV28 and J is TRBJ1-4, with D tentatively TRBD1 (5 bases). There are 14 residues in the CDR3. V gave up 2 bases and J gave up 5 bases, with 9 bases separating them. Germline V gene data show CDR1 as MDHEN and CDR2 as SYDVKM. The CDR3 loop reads CASSLKRGNEKLFF. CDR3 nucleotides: TGTGCCAGCAGTTTAAAGCGGGGGAATGAAAAACTGTTTTTT.

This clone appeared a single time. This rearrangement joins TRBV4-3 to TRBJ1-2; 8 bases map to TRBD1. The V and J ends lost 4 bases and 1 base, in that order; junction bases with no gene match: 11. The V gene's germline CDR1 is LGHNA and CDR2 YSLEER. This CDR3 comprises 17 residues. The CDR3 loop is CASSRGARGPNNYGYTF. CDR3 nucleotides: TGCGCCAGCAGCCGGGGGGCCAGGGGGCCAAATAACTATGGCTACACCTTC.

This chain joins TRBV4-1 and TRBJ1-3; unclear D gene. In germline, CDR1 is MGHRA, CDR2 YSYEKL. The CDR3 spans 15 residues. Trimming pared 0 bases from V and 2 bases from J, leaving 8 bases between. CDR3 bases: TGCGCCAGCAGCCAAGAAGTCGGGGCTGGAAACACCATATATTTT. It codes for CASSQEVGAGNTIYF.

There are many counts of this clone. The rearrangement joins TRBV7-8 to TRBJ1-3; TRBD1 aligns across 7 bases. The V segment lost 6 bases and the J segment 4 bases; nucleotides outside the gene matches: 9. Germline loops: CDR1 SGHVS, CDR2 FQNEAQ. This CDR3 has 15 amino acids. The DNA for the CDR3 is TGTGCCAGCAGGCATGACAGGGTCTCAGGAAACACCATATATTTT. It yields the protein CASRHDRVSGNTIYF.

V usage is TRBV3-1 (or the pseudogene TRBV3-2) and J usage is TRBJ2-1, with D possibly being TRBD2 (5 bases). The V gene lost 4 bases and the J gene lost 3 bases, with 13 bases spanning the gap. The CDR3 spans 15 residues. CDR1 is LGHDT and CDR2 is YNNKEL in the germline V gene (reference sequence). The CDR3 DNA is TGTGCCAGCAGCCCCAGCGGCCGATACTACAATGAGCAGTTCTTC. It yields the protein CASSPSGRYYNEQFF.

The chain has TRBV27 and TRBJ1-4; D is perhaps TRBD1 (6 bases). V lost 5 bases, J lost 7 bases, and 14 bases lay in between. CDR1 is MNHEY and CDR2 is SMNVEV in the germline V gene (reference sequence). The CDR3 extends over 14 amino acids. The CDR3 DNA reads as TGTGCCAGCAGTAAGGGGGACCTACTTGAAAAACTGTTTTTT. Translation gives CASSKGDLLEKLFF.

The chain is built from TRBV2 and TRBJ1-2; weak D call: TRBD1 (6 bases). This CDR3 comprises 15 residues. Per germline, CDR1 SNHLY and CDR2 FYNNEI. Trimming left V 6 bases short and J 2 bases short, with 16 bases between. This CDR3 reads CASRGLGGRNYGYTF. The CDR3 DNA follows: TGTGCCAGCAGGGGACTCGGGGGGCGCAACTATGGCTACACCTTC.

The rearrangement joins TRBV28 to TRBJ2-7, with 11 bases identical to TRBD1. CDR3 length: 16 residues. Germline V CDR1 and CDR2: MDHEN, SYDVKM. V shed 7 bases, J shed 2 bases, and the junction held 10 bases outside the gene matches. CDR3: CASTPPGTGGPYEQYF. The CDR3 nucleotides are TGTGCCAGCACCCCCCCCGGGACAGGGGGTCCCTACGAGCAGTACTTC.

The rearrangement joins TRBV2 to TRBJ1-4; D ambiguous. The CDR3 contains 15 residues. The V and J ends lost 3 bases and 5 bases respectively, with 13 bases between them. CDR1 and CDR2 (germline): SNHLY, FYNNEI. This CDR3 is CASSDGRDGNEKLFF. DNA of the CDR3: TGTGCCAGCAGTGACGGGAGGGATGGGAATGAAAAACTGTTTTTT.

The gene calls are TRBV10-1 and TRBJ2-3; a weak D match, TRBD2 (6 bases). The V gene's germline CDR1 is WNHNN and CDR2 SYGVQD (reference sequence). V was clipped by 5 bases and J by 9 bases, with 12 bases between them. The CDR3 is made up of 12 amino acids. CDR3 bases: TGCGCCAGCAGTTCGGGACTTTCAACGCAGTATTTT. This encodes CASSSGLSTQYF.

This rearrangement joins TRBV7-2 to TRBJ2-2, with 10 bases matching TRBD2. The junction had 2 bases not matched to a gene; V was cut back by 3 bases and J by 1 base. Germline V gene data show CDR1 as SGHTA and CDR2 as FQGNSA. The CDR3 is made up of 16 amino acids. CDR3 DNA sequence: TGTGCCAGCAGCTTCGCTAGCGGGGGGAACACCGGGGAGCTGTTTTTT. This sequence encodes CASSFASGGNTGELFF.

The CDR3: CASSLDLTANTEAFF. The CDR3 nucleotides read TGTGCCAGCAGCTTAGACTTGACAGCGAACACTGAAGCTTTCTTT. V gene TRBV11-2 combines with J gene TRBJ1-1; D might be TRBD1 (5 bases). Germline V lookup: CDR1 SGHAT, CDR2 FQNNGV. V was shortened by 0 bases and J by 1 base, with 9 bases between the two germline ends. This CDR3 has 15 amino acids.

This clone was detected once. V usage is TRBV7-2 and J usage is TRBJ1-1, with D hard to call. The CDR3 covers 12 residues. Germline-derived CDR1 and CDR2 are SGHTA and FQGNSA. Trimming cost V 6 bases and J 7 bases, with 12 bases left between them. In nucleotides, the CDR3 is TGTGCCAGCAGATTCAACACAGTTGAAGCTTTCTTT. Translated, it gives CASRFNTVEAFF.

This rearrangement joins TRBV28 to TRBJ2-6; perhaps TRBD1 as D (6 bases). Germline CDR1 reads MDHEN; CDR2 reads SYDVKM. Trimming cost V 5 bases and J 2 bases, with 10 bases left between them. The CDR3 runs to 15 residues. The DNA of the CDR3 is TGTGCCAGCAGTCCACCAGGGGCTGGGGCCAACGTCCTGACTTTC. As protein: CASSPPGAGANVLTF.

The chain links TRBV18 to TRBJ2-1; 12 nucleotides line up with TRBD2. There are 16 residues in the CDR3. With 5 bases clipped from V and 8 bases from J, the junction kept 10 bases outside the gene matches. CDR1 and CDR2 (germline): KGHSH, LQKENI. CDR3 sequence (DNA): TGTGCCAGCTCAGCGCGGACTAGCGGGGTCGGCGATGAGCAGTTCTTC. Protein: CASSARTSGVGDEQFF.

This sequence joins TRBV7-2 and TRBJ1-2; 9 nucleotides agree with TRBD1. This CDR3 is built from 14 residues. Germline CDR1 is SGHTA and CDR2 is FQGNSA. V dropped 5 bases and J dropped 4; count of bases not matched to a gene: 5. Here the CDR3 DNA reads TGTGCCAGCAGCACGGGACAGGGACCCTATGGCTACACCTTC. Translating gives CASSTGQGPYGYTF. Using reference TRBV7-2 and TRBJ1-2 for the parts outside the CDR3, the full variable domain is GAGVSQSPSNKVTEKGKDVELRCDPISGHTALYWYRQSLGQGLEFLIYFQGNSAPDKSGLPSDRFSAERTGGSVSTLTIQRTQQEDSAVYLCASSTGQGPYGYTFGSGTRLTVV.

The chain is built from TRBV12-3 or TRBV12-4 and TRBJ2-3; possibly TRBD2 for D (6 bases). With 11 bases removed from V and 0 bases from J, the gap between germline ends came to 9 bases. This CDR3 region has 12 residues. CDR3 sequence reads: CAGGTSTDTQYF. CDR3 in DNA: TGTGCCGGCGGGACTAGCACAGATACGCAGTATTTT.

The CDR3, as DNA: TGTGCCAGCAGCCCAAAGCGGGGGGGCACAGATACGCAGTATTTT. It translates to CASSPKRGGTDTQYF. The chain carries TRBV5-8 and TRBJ2-3, with 9 bases lining up with TRBD2. Germline values: CDR1 SGHTS, CDR2 YDEGEE. CDR3 length: 15 residues. The J segment lost 1 base and the V segment lost 4 bases, leaving 4 bases of the junction unmatched.